This TCR beta chain was retrieved from a study of blood T cells in healthy people across ages. Primers used in a second PCR of about 7 to 12 cycles were a sample-barcoded 5' primer and a J-beta primer mix. One entry per CDR3 protein, called by TCRdb with MiXCR from the 5' RACE reads. The sample includes fewer than 1,000,000 distinct CDR3 sequences, around 45% of them seen just once. In this sample, this clonotype turned up a few times. Its antigen is still unknown. The germline V gene has CDR1 SQVTM and CDR2 ANQGSEA. CDR3 length: 11 residues. V lost 6 bases, J lost 4 bases, and 9 bases lay in between. Points from the study as a whole: The study found TCR beta diversity correlated strongly with naive T cell percentage.

Material: blood. This sequence originates from a man at least 80 years old in good health. The V call is TRBV29-1, the J call TRBJ1-2; D is possibly TRBD1 (5 bases). CDR3 sequence: CSVGTGYGYTF. CDR3 in DNA: TGCAGCGTCGGGACCGGCTATGGCTACACCTTC.